This T cell receptor beta chain is drawn from a study of vaccination and CD4 T cells after COVID-19 (dated by TCRdb to the early 2020s). Background on the whole study: In the convalescent cohort there were six males and four females, among whom were two Hispanic individuals, seven Caucasians, two Asians and one multiracial person. Two doses of either the Pfizer-BioNTech BNT162b2 vaccine (n=8) or the Moderna mRNA-1273 vaccine (n=2) were administered to participants. Post-COVID blood samples from convalescent patients were collected a median of approximately 93 days after diagnosis, with a range of roughly 30 to 170 days. Post-vaccine blood samples were obtained a median of around 74 days after the second vaccine dose, with a range of roughly 13 to 250 days. For stimulating the cultures, overlapping spike peptide pools were used, derived from SARS-CoV-2 as well as from the common cold coronaviruses HCoV-NL63, HCoV-OC43 and HCoV-229E. Control cultures used a CEFX viral epitope pool as positive control, an HIV-1 Nef peptide pool as negative control, or no peptide. In under twelve COVID-19 convalescent patients and a few infection-naive healthy vaccine recipients, researchers compared the spike-specific CD4+ TCR repertoire from before mRNA vaccination with the repertoire from after. The paper as a whole reports these results and caveats: Only a relatively small number of convalescent patients were included in the study, and early timepoints following natural infection were not analyzed. The median number of SARS-CoV-2-reactive clonotypes rose from under 25 after infection to 30 to 45 after vaccination, but the change was not significant. Nearly all vaccine-specific clones in convalescent patients (304 of 307) were mono-reactive for SARS-CoV-2 spike rather than cross-reactive with common cold coronaviruses. Among convalescent patients, a median roughly 90% of the SARS-CoV-2-reactive clones seen after vaccination appeared only after vaccination, which suggests priming specific to the vaccine.

This specimen's treatment or condition label, per the study, means: roughly ten-day PBMC culture with coronavirus spike peptide pools or control peptides (ViraFEST assay). The study used the ViraFEST assay, which expanded antigen-specific T cells with peptide pools and then identified expanded clonotypes by TCR sequencing. The absence of prior SARS-CoV-2 infection in healthy vaccine recipients was confirmed by negative nucleocapsid antibody tests before and after vaccination. PBMCs were cultured at about 2 million per well in IMDM supplemented with roughly 5.2% human AB serum and 8 to 10 IU/ml IL-2, with around 10 ug/ml peptide pools added. On days 3 and 7, half of the culture medium was replaced with fresh IL-2-containing medium. After about 11 days of culture, CD4+ T cells were isolated by negative selection using the EasySep CD4+ T cell isolation kit. PBMCs were separated from whole blood using Ficoll-Paque Plus gradient centrifugation and then either used fresh or cryopreserved at -140C. Triplicate wells were generally used for each culture condition.

The receptor library was made with PCR. DNA from cultured CD4+ T cells was subjected to TCR sequencing with the Oncomine TCR Beta short-read assay at the Johns Hopkins FTIC core. The QIAamp micro DNA kit was used to extract genomic DNA from the cultured CD4+ T cells. The Oncomine TCR Beta libraries from cultured CD4+ T cells were pooled using unique dual indexes and then sequenced on an Illumina iSeq 100. The authors' pipeline ran thus. Non-productive sequences were filtered out, and CDR3s that did not start with C, did not end with F or W, or were shorter than 7 amino acids were discarded. The MANAFEST web application was used to identify antigen-specific clonotypes by comparing peptide-stimulated wells against reference wells and other culture wells. For a clone to be called positive, the clone needed an FDR below 0.05, an odds ratio above 5, and a productive frequency above 0.1% in at least two of three replicate wells. Cross-reactive clonotypes were defined as significantly expanded in both SARS-CoV-2 spike wells and at least one common cold coronavirus spike condition. Levenshtein distances (stringdist) and unrooted phylogenetic trees (ape) in R version 3.6.1 were used to assess CDR3 homology. TCRdb handled the public reads itself, with Q25 trimming in fastp and clone calling in MiXCR, and kept productive beta chains. Every CDR3 protein is listed once, alongside the most common genes and DNA of its rows. V and J calls and clone size were set by TCRdb, not the authors. The sample records about 10,000 distinct CDR3 sequences, over 20% of which are singletons. The ten largest make up around 42% of the sample.

Concerning this clonotype: Its target antigen remains unknown. There are no base qualities to consult, and no much larger clone falls within one base.

The CDR3 runs 15 amino acids, cysteine and phenylalanine included. Only the CDR3 part of the read is kept: 45 bases, read in frame from the first base. The trim is 3 bases for V and 5 bases for J, with a gap of 14 bases between the germline ends. From the germline V gene, CDR1 is KGHSH and CDR2 is LQKENI. The chain is assembled from TRBV18 and TRBJ1-3, with no reliable assignment of the D segment. This specimen consisted of CD4+ T cells from blood, cultured in vitro, obtained before SARS-CoV-2 vaccination. The receptor was isolated from a human donor who received a COVID-19 vaccine. The CDR3 protein: CASSPRSGDRNTIYF. The DNA is TGTGCCAGCTCACCCCGCAGCGGGGATAGAAACACCATATATTTT.